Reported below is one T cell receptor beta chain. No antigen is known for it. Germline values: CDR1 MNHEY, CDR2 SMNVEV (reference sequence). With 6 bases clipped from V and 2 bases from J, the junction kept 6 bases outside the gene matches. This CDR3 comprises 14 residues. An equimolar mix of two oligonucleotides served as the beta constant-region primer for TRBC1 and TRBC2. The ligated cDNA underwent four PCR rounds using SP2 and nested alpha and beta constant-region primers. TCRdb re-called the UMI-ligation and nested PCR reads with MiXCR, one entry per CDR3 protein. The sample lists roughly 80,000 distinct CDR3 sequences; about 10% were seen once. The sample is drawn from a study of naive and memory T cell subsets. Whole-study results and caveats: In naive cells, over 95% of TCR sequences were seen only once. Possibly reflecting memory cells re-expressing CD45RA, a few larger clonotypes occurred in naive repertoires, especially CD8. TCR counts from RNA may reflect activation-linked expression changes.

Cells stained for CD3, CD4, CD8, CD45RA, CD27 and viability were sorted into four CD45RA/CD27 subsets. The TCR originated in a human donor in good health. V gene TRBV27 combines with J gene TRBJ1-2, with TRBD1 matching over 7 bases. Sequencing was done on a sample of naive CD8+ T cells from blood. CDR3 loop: CASRPGQTNYGYTF. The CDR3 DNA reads TGTGCCAGCAGACCGGGACAGACCAACTATGGCTACACCTTC.